This TCR beta chain derives from a study of shared clonotypes between healthy human individuals. Assay used: immunoSEQ multiplex PCR; TCRdb lists only in-frame clones, some missing. This sample carries around 1.9 million clones, about 92% of them seen once, and the ten largest clones take 1.5% to 2%. Naive CD8 cells comprised CD45RO-negative, CCR7-positively selected cells, excluding terminally differentiated effector memory CD45RA+ cells. The CDR3 loop spans 15 amino acids. This chain joins TRBV21-1 and TRBJ2-5; no DNA check was done on the table's D call, TRBD2. TRBV21-1 is designated a pseudogene. The sample comprised naive CD8+ T cells from PBMCs. This sequence originates from a man aged 18-30 years in good health. Some clones in this sample may be carry-over from other donors' samples. CDR3 residues: CASPRGGGRRETQYF. The CDR3 region has the DNA TGTGCCAGCCCCCGGGGTGGCGGGAGAAGAGAGACCCAGTACTTC.